These 19 T cell receptor beta chains originate from one sample sequenced in a study of cytomegalovirus exposure and HLA in healthy donors (dated by TCRdb to 2016 to 2017). The library came from the immunoSEQ multiplex PCR assay. A mixture of 60 forward primers for TCR Vbeta segments and 13 reverse primers for TCR Jbeta segments was used in the multiplex PCR. As stored in TCRdb, this immuneACCESS dataset retains in-frame rearrangements with V and J assigned. A fraction of the clones does not appear; measured against another copy, unresolved V genes explain less than half of the discrepancy, and the remainder lacks a known reason. This sample holds roughly 190,000 clones; roughly four fifths were observed only once. The ten largest make up about 0.8% of the sample. The sequenced material came from PBMCs. The source is a woman under 30 in good health and CMV-seronegative.

The V and J genes are TRBV2 and TRBJ1-5; the D is unclear. Trimming stripped 1 base from V and 0 bases from J, with 4 bases between. CDR3 length: 14 amino acids. Germline V gene lookup returns CDR1 SNHLY and CDR2 FYNNEI. The CDR3 DNA follows: TGTGCCAGCAGTGAAGACTATAGCAATCAGCCCCAGCATTTT. It codes for CASSEDYSNQPQHF.

This clone came up a few times. The rearrangement uses TRBV2 and TRBJ1-2; 8 nucleotides match TRBD1. The trim removed 8 bases at V and 5 bases at J, leaving 16 bases unmatched. There are 16 residues in the CDR3. Germline V gene sequence: CDR1 SNHLY, CDR2 FYNNEI. Here the CDR3 reads CASGRLSGQGGYGYTF. The DNA of the CDR3 is TGTGCCAGCGGCAGACTTTCAGGACAGGGAGGATATGGCTACACCTTC.

The chain carries TRBV7-9 and TRBJ2-6; TRBD2 matches 11 bases. The CDR3 sequence is 17 residues long. The V gene end was trimmed by 4 bases and the J gene end by 4 bases; junction bases not matched to a gene: 6. In germline, CDR1 is SEHNR, CDR2 FQNEAQ (reference sequence). The CDR3 DNA follows: TGTGCCAGCAGCTCACTAGCGGGAGTAATCGGGGCCAACGTCCTGACTTTC. Translating gives CASSSLAGVIGANVLTF.

This clone was detected once. The chain links TRBV29-1 to TRBJ2-6; no clear D. Trimming pared 6 bases from V and 0 bases from J, leaving 12 bases between. CDR1 and CDR2 from the germline V gene are SQVTM and ANQGSEA. CDR3 length: 15 amino acids. The CDR3 DNA reads as TGCAGCGTACAGAATAGTTACTCTGGGGCCAACGTCCTGACTTTC. Translating gives CSVQNSYSGANVLTF.

The chain links TRBV5-1 to TRBJ2-1, with D maybe TRBD2 (5 bases). The germline V gene has CDR1 SGHRS and CDR2 YFSETQ. Trimming took off 4 bases at V and 0 bases at J, with 14 bases between the two ends. The CDR3 sequence is 16 residues long. The CDR3 loop is CASSPRTVSSYNEQFF. Here the CDR3 DNA reads TGCGCCAGCAGCCCCCGGACTGTAAGCTCCTACAATGAGCAGTTCTTC. The entire variable domain, with the rest obtained from reference TRBV5-1 and TRBJ2-1, is as follows: KAGVTQTPRYLIKTRGQQVTLSCSPISGHRSVSWYQQTPGQGLQFLFEYFSETQRNKGNFPGRFSGRQFSNSRSEMNVSTLELGDSALYLCASSPRTVSSYNEQFFGPGTRLTVL.

This clone was picked up many times. The same CDR3 arises from other DNA sequences in this sample as well. The V and J genes are TRBV5-1 and TRBJ1-1, with TRBD1 identical over 7 bases. The V and J ends lost 2 bases and 4 bases, in that order; junction bases with no gene match: 2. CDR3 length: 13 residues. Germline CDR1 is SGHRS and CDR2 is YFSETQ. The CDR3 DNA follows: TGCGCCAGCAGCTTCCAGGGGGGCACTGAAGCTTTCTTT. This sequence encodes CASSFQGGTEAFF.

Written as DNA, the CDR3 is TGTGCCAGCAGTTTATTGGGGGACAGGGGTCTCGGTGGCTACACCTTC. Translated: CASSLLGDRGLGGYTF. V and J are TRBV27 and TRBJ1-2; 10 bases are a match to TRBD1. Looked up from germline, CDR1 is MNHEY and CDR2 is SMNVEV (reference sequence). Losses at the gene ends were 1 base for V and 7 bases for J; bases not matched to a gene: 9. This CDR3 spans 16 amino acids.

The chain employs TRBV5-4 and TRBJ2-1; TRBD2 matches 8 bases. Germline CDR1 and CDR2: SGHNT and YYREEE (reference sequence). V shed 3 bases and J 11 bases; nucleotides not matched to a gene: 13. CDR3 size: 15 residues. The CDR3 here is CASSWSGGAAGQQFF. The DNA of the CDR3 is TGTGCCAGCAGCTGGAGCGGGGGAGCCGCCGGTCAGCAGTTCTTC.

The chain carries TRBV7-8 and TRBJ2-5, with TRBD2 identical over 8 bases. Germline V gene sequence: CDR1 SGHVS, CDR2 FQNEAQ. The V and J ends lost 6 bases and 6 bases, in that order; junction bases with no gene match: 15. The length of the CDR3 is 16 residues. The CDR3 reads CASRNSPGGARQTQYF. In DNA form, the CDR3 reads TGTGCCAGCAGGAATTCTCCGGGGGGGGCTCGACAGACCCAGTACTTC.

The chain links TRBV6-5 to TRBJ2-5; the match to TRBD2 covers 10 bases. The CDR3 length is 13 residues. V was clipped by 4 bases and J by 4 bases; unmatched bases: 0. The V gene's germline CDR1 is MNHEY and CDR2 SVGAGI. The CDR3 region has the DNA TGTGCCAGCAGTTGGACTAGCGGAGAGACCCAGTACTTC. It translates to CASSWTSGETQYF.

This clone occurred a few times. The chain is built from TRBV28 and TRBJ2-3; TRBD2 is a possible D gene (6 bases). Trimming shortened V by 11 bases and J by 0 bases, and 21 bases separated the two germline ends. The length of the CDR3 is 16 residues. In germline, CDR1 is MDHEN, CDR2 SYDVKM. As DNA, the CDR3 is TGTGCCTGCTGGGACTCCGGTAGATCTAGCACAGATACGCAGTATTTT. Its translation: CACWDSGRSSTDTQYF.

The DNA for the CDR3 is TGTGCCAGCAGCCGGGGGGCCGCAGATACGCAGTATTTT. This codes for CASSRGAADTQYF. J is TRBJ2-3 and V is TRBV11-2; possible D gene TRBD2, 7 bases. The germline V gene encodes CDR1 SGHAT and CDR2 FQNNGV. V gave up 5 bases and J gave up 4 bases, with 10 bases separating them. The CDR3 is made up of 13 amino acids. The full variable domain, rest sourced from reference TRBV11-2 and TRBJ2-3, is EAGVAQSPRYKIIEKRQSVAFWCNPISGHATLYWYQQILGQGPKLLIQFQNNGVVDDSQLPKDRFSAERLKGVDSTLKIQPAKLEDSAVYLCASSRGAADTQYFGPGTRLTVL.

This chain uses TRBV28 with TRBJ2-3, with 10 nucleotides matching TRBD1. The CDR3 is made up of 17 amino acids. V gave up 1 base and J gave up 4 bases; unmatched junction bases: 8. CDR1 and CDR2 (germline): MDHEN, SYDVKM. CDR3 DNA: TGTGCCAGCAGTTTATCGGGACAGGGGAGTTCATCAGATACGCAGTATTTT. As protein: CASSLSGQGSSSDTQYF.

The chain employs TRBV28 and TRBJ1-5; D unresolved. The CDR3 has 16 amino acids. The ends were cut back, 8 bases at V and 1 base at J, with 18 bases in the middle. Per the germline V gene, CDR1 is MDHEN and CDR2 is SYDVKM. CDR3 residues: CASHRGGYISNQPQHF. Written as DNA, the CDR3 is TGTGCCAGCCACCGAGGAGGGTACATAAGCAATCAGCCCCAGCATTTT.

This clone turned up a few times. This chain links TRBV7-9 with TRBJ1-5; possibly TRBD1 for D (5 bases). Deletions cut 3 bases from V and 0 bases from J, with 6 bases between. Germline CDR1 reads SEHNR; CDR2 reads FQNEAQ (reference sequence). The CDR3 consists of 14 residues. CDR3 sequence (DNA): TGTGCCAGCAGCTTGACAGATAGCAATCAGCCCCAGCATTTT. Amino acids: CASSLTDSNQPQHF.

The genes are TRBV2 and TRBJ1-2, with TRBD1 as a possible D gene (6 bases). Germline V gives CDR1 SNHLY, CDR2 FYNNEI. Trimming left V 9 bases short and J 8 bases short, with 16 bases between. There are 12 residues in the CDR3. CDR3 sequence: CARLGQGLGYTF. CDR3 bases: TGTGCCAGGCTGGGGCAGGGGTTAGGCTACACCTTC.

The J gene is TRBJ2-7, the V gene TRBV27, with TRBD1 matching 7 bases. The CDR3 is 15 amino acids. CDR1 is MNHEY and CDR2 is SMNVEV in the germline V gene (reference sequence). V dropped 6 bases and J dropped 0; count of bases not matched to a gene: 8. The CDR3, as DNA: TGTGCCAGCAGGACACAGGGGCAAAGCTCCTACGAGCAGTACTTC. This codes for CASRTQGQSSYEQYF.

The rearrangement uses TRBV10-3 and TRBJ2-4; D perhaps matches TRBD2 (5 bases). Germline V gene data show CDR1 as ENHRY and CDR2 as SYGVKD. With 7 bases removed from V and 1 base from J, the gap between germline ends came to 11 bases. The CDR3 has 14 amino acids. CDR3 sequence: CAIKDSEAKNIQYF. The CDR3 region has the DNA TGTGCCATCAAGGACTCTGAGGCCAAAAACATTCAGTACTTC.

This clone has just one count. The junction and the germline gene differ at one end; a read error may be behind it. This chain connects TRBV11-1 to TRBJ1-2, with 10 bases fitting TRBD1. From germline, CDR1 is SGHAT and CDR2 FQDESV (reference sequence). This CDR3 is built from 13 residues. The CDR3: CASSVGQGGPSAF. For the CDR3, the DNA is TGTGCCAGCAGCGTCGGACAGGGGGGCCCTTCGGCCTTC.